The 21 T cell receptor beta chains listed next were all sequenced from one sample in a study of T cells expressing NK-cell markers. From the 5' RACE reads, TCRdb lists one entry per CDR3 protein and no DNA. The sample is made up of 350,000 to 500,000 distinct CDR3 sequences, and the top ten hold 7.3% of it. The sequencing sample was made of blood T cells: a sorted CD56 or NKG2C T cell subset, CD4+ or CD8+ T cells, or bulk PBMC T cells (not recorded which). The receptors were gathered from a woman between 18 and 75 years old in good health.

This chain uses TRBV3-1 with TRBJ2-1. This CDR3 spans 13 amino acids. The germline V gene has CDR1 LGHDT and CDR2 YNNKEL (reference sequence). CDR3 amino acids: CASSQTSLREQFF.

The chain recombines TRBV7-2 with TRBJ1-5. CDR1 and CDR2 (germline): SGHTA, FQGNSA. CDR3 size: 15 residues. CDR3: CASSLDTYSNQPQHF.

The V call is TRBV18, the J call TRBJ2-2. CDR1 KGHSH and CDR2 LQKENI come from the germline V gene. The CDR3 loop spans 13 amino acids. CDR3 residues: CASSPSQTGELFF.

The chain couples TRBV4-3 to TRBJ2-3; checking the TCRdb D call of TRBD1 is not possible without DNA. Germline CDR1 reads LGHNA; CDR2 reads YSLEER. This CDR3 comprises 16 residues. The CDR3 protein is CASSQDRGVSTDTQYF.

CDR3 in amino acids: CSAREVVSYNEQFF. The V and J genes are TRBV20-1 and TRBJ2-1. Germline V lookup: CDR1 DFQATT, CDR2 SNEGSKA (reference sequence). The CDR3 runs 14 residues.

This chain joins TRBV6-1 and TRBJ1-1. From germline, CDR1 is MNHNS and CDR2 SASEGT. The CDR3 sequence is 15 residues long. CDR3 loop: CASSEGTSMNTEAFF.

The chain's CDR3 is CASTRSGYPYEQYF. The rearrangement links TRBV7-9 to TRBJ2-7; TCRdb gives TRBD2 as the D gene, but with no DNA this cannot be confirmed. CDR1 is SEHNR and CDR2 is FQNEAQ in the germline V gene (reference sequence). The CDR3 is 14 amino acids.

The CDR3 spells CASSPAVAPRYGGYTF. V and J are TRBV7-8 and TRBJ1-2; TCRdb's D call of TRBD1 is untestable without DNA. This CDR3 is 16 amino acids long. Germline V gene sequence: CDR1 SGHVS, CDR2 FQNEAQ.

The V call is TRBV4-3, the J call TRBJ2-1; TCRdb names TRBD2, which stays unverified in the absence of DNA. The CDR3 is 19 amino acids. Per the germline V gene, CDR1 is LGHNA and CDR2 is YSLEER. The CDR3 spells CASSQVTSGGGDWSHEQFF.

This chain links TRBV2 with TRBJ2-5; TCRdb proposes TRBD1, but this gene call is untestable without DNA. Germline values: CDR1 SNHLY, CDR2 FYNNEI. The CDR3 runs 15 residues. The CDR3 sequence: CASSDRRVAGETQYF. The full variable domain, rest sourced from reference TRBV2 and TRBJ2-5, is EPEVTQTPSHQVTQMGQEVILRCVPISNHLYFYWYRQILGQKVEFLVSFYNNEISEKSEIFDDQFSVERPDGSNFTLKIRSTKLEDSAMYFCASSDRRVAGETQYFGPGTRLLVL.

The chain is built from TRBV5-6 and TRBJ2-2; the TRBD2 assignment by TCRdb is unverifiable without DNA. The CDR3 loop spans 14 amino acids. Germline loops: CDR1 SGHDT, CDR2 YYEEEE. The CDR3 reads CASSFLRDTGELFF.

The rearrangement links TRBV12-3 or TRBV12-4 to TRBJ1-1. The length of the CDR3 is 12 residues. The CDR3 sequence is CASSFGWTEAFF.

The CDR3: CASSLDGVPREQYF. The J gene is TRBJ2-7, the V gene TRBV5-4; TCRdb names TRBD1, which stays unverified in the absence of DNA. The germline V gene has CDR1 SGHNT and CDR2 YYREEE (reference sequence). The CDR3 totals 14 residues. The entire variable domain, with the rest obtained from reference TRBV5-4 and TRBJ2-7, is as follows: ETGVTQSPTHLIKTRGQQVTLRCSSQSGHNTVSWYQQALGQGPQFIFQYYREEENGRGNFPPRFSGLQFPNYSSELNVNALELDDSALYLCASSLDGVPREQYFGPGTRLTVT.

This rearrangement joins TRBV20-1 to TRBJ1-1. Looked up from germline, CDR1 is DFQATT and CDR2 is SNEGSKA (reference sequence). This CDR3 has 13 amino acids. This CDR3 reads CSAEGRKNTEAFF.

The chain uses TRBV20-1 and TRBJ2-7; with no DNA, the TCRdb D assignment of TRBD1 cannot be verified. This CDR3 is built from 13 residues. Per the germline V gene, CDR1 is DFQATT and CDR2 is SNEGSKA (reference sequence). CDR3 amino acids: CSAVRDGGREQYF.

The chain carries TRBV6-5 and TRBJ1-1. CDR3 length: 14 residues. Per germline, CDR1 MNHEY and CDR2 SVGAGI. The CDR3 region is CASSYAISNTEAFF.

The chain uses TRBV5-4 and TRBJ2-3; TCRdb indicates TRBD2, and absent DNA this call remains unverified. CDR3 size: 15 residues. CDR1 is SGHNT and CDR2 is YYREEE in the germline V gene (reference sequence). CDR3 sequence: CASTLRAAGADTQYF.

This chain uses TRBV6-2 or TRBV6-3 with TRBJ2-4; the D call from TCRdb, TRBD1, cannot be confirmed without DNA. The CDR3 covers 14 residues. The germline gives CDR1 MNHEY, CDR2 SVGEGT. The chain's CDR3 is CASSPPGQGNIQYF.

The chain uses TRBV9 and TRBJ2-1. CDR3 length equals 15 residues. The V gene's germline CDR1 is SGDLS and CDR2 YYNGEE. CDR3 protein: CASSVGRTTYNEQFF.

CDR3 in amino acids: CASSLGVDFTEAFF. V gene TRBV12-3 or TRBV12-4 combines with J gene TRBJ1-1. CDR3 length equals 14 residues.

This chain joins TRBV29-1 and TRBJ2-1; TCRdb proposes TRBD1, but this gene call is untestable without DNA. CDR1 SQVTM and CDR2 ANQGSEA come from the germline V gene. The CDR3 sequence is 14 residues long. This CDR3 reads CSAGGQTVGNEQFF.